This TCR beta chain stems from a study of blood T cell repertoires in COVID-19 (dated by TCRdb to between 2020 and 2021). Some background on the complete study: Samples covering the acute and convalescent phases of COVID-19 were provided by collaborators in the United States, Italy and Spain. Where available, HLA class I and class II types were taken from metadata supplied by the sample provider and were not determined by assay-based typing. The material from the prospective study consisted of cDNA or gDNA derived from T cells, B-cell-depleted T cells, or PBMCs. Sample metadata almost always included a de-identified subject ID, COVID-19 status, age in years and sex. Samples were obtained from the ongoing ImmuneRACE study (first 160 participants) and from about 1,300 subjects provided by 6 global collaborators. A freely available public database, intended as a resource for researchers studying the immune response to SARS-CoV-2, is where the repertoires were released. The dataset comprised deeply sampled blood TCRbeta repertoires from subjects exposed to, actively infected with, or recovered from COVID-19.

At the junction V is shortened by 5 bases and J by 5 bases; bases outside the gene matches: 9. From the germline V gene (reference sequence), CDR1 is LNHDA and CDR2 is SQIVND. From the cysteine through the phenylalanine, the CDR3 covers 15 amino acids. Here the CDR3 DNA is all that survives: 45 bases in frame from base 1. General findings and caveats noted by the study authors: Clinical and demographic metadata were provided uncurated, with the amount varying by source and participant.

TCRbeta CDR3 regions were amplified from genomic DNA by means of the immunoSEQ Assay, a bias-controlled multiplex PCR. Concerning the study's data processing: The number of nucleated cells in each sample was estimated from the amplification of reference gene primers within the assay. Sequence reads were collapsed and filtered to measure the absolute abundance of every unique TCRbeta CDR3 rearrangement. For each sample, productive Simpson clonality was calculated as the square root of Simpson's diversity index over productive rearrangements. In its TCRdb copy, this immuneACCESS table keeps in-frame sequences only and misses some clones. Where compared with another copy, unresolved V genes explain less than half of these, and the others have no known cause. D and trimming were read from the DNA, whereas the V and J calls and clone size are those reported in that table. This sample has some 350,000 clones in its table, and around 82% of those were observed once. 3% of the sample is taken by the ten largest.

Collaborating institutions collected whole blood in K2EDTA tubes following their own protocols. Collaborator samples were shipped for TCRbeta analysis as frozen whole blood, isolated PBMCs, or DNA extracted from either sample type. Of note for this clone: The antigen it binds to is not known. Base qualities are not at hand, and no much larger clone is one base apart.

The clonotype originates from a man aged 30 to 45 with active or convalescent COVID-19. Sequencing was performed on peripheral blood. This chain joins TRBV19 to TRBJ2-3; the junction holds 8 bases that match TRBD1. CDR3 sequence: CASSAAQGAGDTQYF. The nucleotide sequence reads TGTGCCAGTAGTGCCGCTCAGGGGGCGGGAGATACGCAGTATTTT.